The next 15 T cell receptor beta chains were all read from a single sample in a study of T cell clones after liver transplantation. The data were produced by immunoSEQ multiplex PCR, yet TCRdb's version contains in-frame clones alone and is incomplete. This table holds approximately 72,000 clones, around nine tenths found once. The sequences come from CD4+ T cells from blood, collected before liver transplant. These receptor sequences come from a human donor who received a liver transplant.

The chain recombines TRBV7-2 with TRBJ2-2; 13 bases map to TRBD2. The trim removed 1 base at V and 6 bases at J, leaving 8 bases unmatched. The CDR3 extends over 18 amino acids. Germline V lookup: CDR1 SGHTA, CDR2 FQGNSA. The CDR3 here is CASSLVSTSGRASGELFF. CDR3 in DNA: TGTGCCAGCAGCTTAGTGTCTACTAGCGGGAGGGCTTCCGGGGAGCTGTTTTTT. The entire variable domain, with the rest obtained from reference TRBV7-2 and TRBJ2-2, is as follows: GAGVSQSPSNKVTEKGKDVELRCDPISGHTALYWYRQSLGQGLEFLIYFQGNSAPDKSGLPSDRFSAERTGGSVSTLTIQRTQQEDSAVYLCASSLVSTSGRASGELFFGEGSRLTVL.

This chain links TRBV15 with TRBJ1-2; no firm D call. From germline, CDR1 is LNHNV and CDR2 YYDKDF (reference sequence). The CDR3 runs 12 residues. V was cut by 5 bases and J by 5 bases, with 9 bases left in between. The CDR3 DNA reads as TGTGCCACCAGCGTAGGACTATATGGCTACACCTTC. It translates to CATSVGLYGYTF. The full variable domain, its missing parts supplied by reference TRBV15 and TRBJ1-2, is DAMVIQNPRYQVTQFGKPVTLSCSQTLNHNVMYWYQQKSSQAPKLLFHYYDKDFNNEADTPDNFQSRRPNTSFCFLDIRSPGLGDTAMYLCATSVGLYGYTFGSGTRLTVV.

The CDR3: CATSRERTQVSTNEKLFF. CDR3 DNA sequence: TGTGCCACCAGCAGGGAAAGGACACAAGTGTCAACTAATGAAAAACTGTTTTTT. V and J are TRBV15 and TRBJ1-4; perhaps TRBD1 as D (5 bases). From germline, CDR1 is LNHNV and CDR2 YYDKDF (reference sequence). V lost 3 bases and J 0 bases, leaving 17 bases between the germline ends. This CDR3 region has 18 residues.

V is TRBV9 and J is TRBJ1-2; weak D call: TRBD1 (5 bases). The CDR3 sequence is 14 residues long. CDR1 and CDR2 (germline): SGDLS, YYNGEE. V gave up 4 bases and J gave up 3 bases, with 13 bases separating them. CDR3 DNA sequence: TGTGCCAGCAGCCCACGGGGGGAAGACTATGGCTACACCTTC. It codes for CASSPRGEDYGYTF.

The chain has TRBV5-1 and TRBJ1-4, with D possibly being TRBD1 (5 bases). The germline V and J ends were trimmed by 0 bases and 7 bases, with 10 bases remaining between them. Germline loops: CDR1 SGHRS, CDR2 YFSETQ. This CDR3 has 14 residues. CDR3 residues: CASSLGQGSEKLFF. CDR3 DNA sequence: TGCGCCAGCAGCTTGGGCCAGGGTTCTGAAAAACTGTTTTTT.

The genes are TRBV11-3 and TRBJ2-7; D gene uncertain. The germline V gene encodes CDR1 SGHNT and CDR2 YENEEA. The CDR3 runs to 14 residues. Trimming removed 6 bases from V and 5 bases from J, with 17 bases in between. The CDR3 region is CASSRIRTANEQYF. Written as DNA, the CDR3 is TGTGCCAGCAGTAGAATCCGGACCGCCAACGAGCAGTACTTC.

The CDR3 spells CASSGTGKSTDTQYF. CDR3 bases: TGTGCCAGCAGCGGGACAGGGAAGAGCACAGATACGCAGTATTTT. The chain has TRBV5-4 and TRBJ2-3, with TRBD1 matching 9 bases. The CDR3 sequence is 15 residues long. The J segment lost 0 bases and the V segment lost 4 bases, leaving 3 bases of the junction unmatched. The germline V gene has CDR1 SGHNT and CDR2 YYREEE (reference sequence).

This chain links TRBV2 with TRBJ2-5; D is perhaps TRBD1 or TRBD2 (5 bases each). Trimming took off 8 bases at V and 7 bases at J, with 14 bases between the two ends. Germline CDR1 SNHLY, CDR2 FYNNEI. The CDR3 contains 12 residues. The chain's CDR3 is CASAGTGWTQYF. The CDR3 DNA reads TGTGCCAGCGCCGGGACCGGCTGGACCCAGTACTTC.

Details on this clone: Distinct nucleotide sequences in the sample also encode this CDR3. This chain connects TRBV15 to TRBJ2-3; TRBD2 matches 10 bases. V trimming: 1 base; J trimming: 0 bases; junction bases outside the gene matches: 1. Germline-derived CDR1 and CDR2 are LNHNV and YYDKDF (reference sequence). This CDR3 is 16 amino acids long. The CDR3 DNA is TGTGCCACCAGCAGAGGGACTAGCGGAAGCACAGATACGCAGTATTTT. Amino acids: CATSRGTSGSTDTQYF. Looking up the rest from reference TRBV15 and TRBJ2-3 gives the full variable domain: DAMVIQNPRYQVTQFGKPVTLSCSQTLNHNVMYWYQQKSSQAPKLLFHYYDKDFNNEADTPDNFQSRRPNTSFCFLDIRSPGLGDTAMYLCATSRGTSGSTDTQYFGPGTRLTVL.

V is TRBV23-1 and J is TRBJ2-5, with D tentatively TRBD1 or TRBD2 (5 bases each). TRBV23-1 has ORF status, its function being uncertain. With 3 bases removed from V and 5 bases from J, the gap between germline ends came to 19 bases. The CDR3 length is 16 residues. CDR3 bases: TGCGCCAGCAGTCATTGGGACCTCCGGGCAGGCGAGACCCAGTACTTC. It translates to CASSHWDLRAGETQYF.

Comments on this clone: At one end, the junction sequence differs from germline, possibly due to a read error. The V call is TRBV11-3, the J call TRBJ2-1; no clear D gene. CDR3 length equals 12 residues. Germline lookup yields CDR1 SGHNT and CDR2 YENEEA. CDR3 sequence reads: CASNLGRSEQFF. As DNA, the CDR3 is TGTGCCAGCAACTTAGGTCGGAGTGAGCAGTTCTTC.

The CDR3 sequence: CASSSRQDSYEQYF. CDR3 nucleotide sequence: TGTGCCAGCAGCTCCCGCCAAGACTCCTACGAGCAGTACTTC. This sequence joins TRBV7-8 and TRBJ2-7; D unresolved. This CDR3 has 14 residues. Germline V CDR1 and CDR2: SGHVS, FQNEAQ. V lost 4 bases to trimming and J lost 0 bases, with 10 bases between them. The full variable domain, in which reference TRBV7-8 and TRBJ2-7 provide the parts outside the CDR3, is GAGVSQSPRYKVAKRGQDVALRCDPISGHVSLFWYQQALGQGPEFLTYFQNEAQLDKSGLPSDRFFAERPEGSVSTLKIQRTQQEDSAVYLCASSSRQDSYEQYFGPGTRLTVT.

The chain has TRBV18 and TRBJ1-4; 8 nucleotides agree with TRBD1. In germline, CDR1 is KGHSH, CDR2 LQKENI. V gave up 1 base and J gave up 0 bases; unmatched junction bases: 19. The CDR3 loop spans 22 amino acids. CDR3 nucleotide sequence: TGTGCCAGCTCACCACAATACGGGACAGGCCCCACAGATCCCGCAACTAATGAAAAACTGTTTTTT. Its protein is CASSPQYGTGPTDPATNEKLFF.

The rearrangement links TRBV5-6 to TRBJ2-3; 9 bases match TRBD2. V was pared by 0 bases and J by 2 bases, with 7 bases of the junction left unmatched. The length of the CDR3 is 17 residues. CDR1 is SGHDT and CDR2 is YYEEEE in the germline V gene. CDR3 sequence (DNA): TGTGCCAGCAGCTTGGTAGTAGCGGGAGTCAACACAGATACGCAGTATTTT. Its translation is CASSLVVAGVNTDTQYF. Full variable domain (remainder filled in from reference TRBV5-6 and TRBJ2-3): DAGVTQSPTHLIKTRGQQVTLRCSPKSGHDTVSWYQQALGQGPQFIFQYYEEEERQRGNFPDRFSGHQFPNYSSELNVNALLLGDSALYLCASSLVVAGVNTDTQYFGPGTRLTVL.

This chain uses TRBV9 with TRBJ2-3, with D possibly being TRBD2 (6 bases). Germline V gene lookup returns CDR1 SGDLS and CDR2 YYNGEE. This CDR3 region has 16 residues. V shed 0 bases and J shed 2 bases, with 13 bases lying between them. The CDR3 protein is CASSVAAGGDTDTQYF. CDR3 nucleotides: TGTGCCAGCAGCGTAGCCGCTGGCGGGGACACAGATACGCAGTATTTT.